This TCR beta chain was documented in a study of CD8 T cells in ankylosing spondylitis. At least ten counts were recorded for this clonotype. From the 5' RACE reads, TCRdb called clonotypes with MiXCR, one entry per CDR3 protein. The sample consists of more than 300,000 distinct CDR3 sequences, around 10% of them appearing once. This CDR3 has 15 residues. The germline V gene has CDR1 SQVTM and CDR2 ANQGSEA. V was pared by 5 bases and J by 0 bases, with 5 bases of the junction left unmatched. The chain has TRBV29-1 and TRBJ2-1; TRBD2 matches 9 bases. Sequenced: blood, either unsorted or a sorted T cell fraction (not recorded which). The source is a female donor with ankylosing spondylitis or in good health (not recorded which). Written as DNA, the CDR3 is TGCAGCGTTCGGCGGGGGGGAAACTCCTACAATGAGCAGTTCTTC. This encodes CSVRRGGNSYNEQFF.